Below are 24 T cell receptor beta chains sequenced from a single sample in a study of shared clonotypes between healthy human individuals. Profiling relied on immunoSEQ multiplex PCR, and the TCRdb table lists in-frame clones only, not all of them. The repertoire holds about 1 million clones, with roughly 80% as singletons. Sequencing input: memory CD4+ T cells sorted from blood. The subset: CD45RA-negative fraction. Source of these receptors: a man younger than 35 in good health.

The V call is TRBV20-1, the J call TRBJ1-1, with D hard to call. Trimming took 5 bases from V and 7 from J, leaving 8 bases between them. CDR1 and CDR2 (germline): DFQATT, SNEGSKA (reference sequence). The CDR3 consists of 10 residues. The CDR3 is CSAERFEAFF. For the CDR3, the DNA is TGCAGTGCTGAGAGGTTTGAAGCTTTCTTT.

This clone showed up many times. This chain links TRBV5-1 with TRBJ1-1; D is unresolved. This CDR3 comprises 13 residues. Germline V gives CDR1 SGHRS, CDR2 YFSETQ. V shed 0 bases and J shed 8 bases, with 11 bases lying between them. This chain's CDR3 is CASSLGSDNEAFF. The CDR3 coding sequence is TGCGCCAGCAGCTTGGGGTCGGATAACGAAGCTTTCTTT.

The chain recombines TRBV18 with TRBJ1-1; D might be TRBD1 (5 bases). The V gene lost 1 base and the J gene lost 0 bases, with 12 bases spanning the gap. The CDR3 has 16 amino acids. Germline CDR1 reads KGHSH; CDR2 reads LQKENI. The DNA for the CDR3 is TGTGCCAGCTCACCACAGGAGGGGAACATGAACACTGAAGCTTTCTTT. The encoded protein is CASSPQEGNMNTEAFF.

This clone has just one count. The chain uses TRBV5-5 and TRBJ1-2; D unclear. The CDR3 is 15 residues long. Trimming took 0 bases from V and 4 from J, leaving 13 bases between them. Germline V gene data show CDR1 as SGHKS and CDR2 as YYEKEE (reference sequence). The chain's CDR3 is CASSLVPGTGYGYTF. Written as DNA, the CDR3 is TGTGCCAGCAGCTTGGTCCCCGGTACCGGCTATGGCTACACCTTC. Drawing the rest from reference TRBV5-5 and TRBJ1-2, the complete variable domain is DAGVTQSPTHLIKTRGQQVTLRCSPISGHKSVSWYQQVLGQGPQFIFQYYEKEERGRGNFPDRFSARQFPNYSSELNVNALLLGDSALYLCASSLVPGTGYGYTFGSGTRLTVV.

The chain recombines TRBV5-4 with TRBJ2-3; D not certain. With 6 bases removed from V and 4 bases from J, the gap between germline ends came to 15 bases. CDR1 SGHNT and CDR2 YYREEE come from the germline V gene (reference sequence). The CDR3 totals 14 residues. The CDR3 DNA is TGTGCCAGCATCCAAAAACCCGGCCCAGATACGCAGTATTTT. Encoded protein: CASIQKPGPDTQYF. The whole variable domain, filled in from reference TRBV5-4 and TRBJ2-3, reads ETGVTQSPTHLIKTRGQQVTLRCSSQSGHNTVSWYQQALGQGPQFIFQYYREEENGRGNFPPRFSGLQFPNYSSELNVNALELDDSALYLCASIQKPGPDTQYFGPGTRLTVL.

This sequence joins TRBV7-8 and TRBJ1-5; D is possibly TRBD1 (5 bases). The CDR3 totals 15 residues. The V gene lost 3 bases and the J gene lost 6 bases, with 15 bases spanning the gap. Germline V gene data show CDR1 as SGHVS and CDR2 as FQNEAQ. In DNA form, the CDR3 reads TGTGCCAGCAGCTTCGGAGGGGCCGGTAGTCAGCCCCAGCATTTT. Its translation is CASSFGGAGSQPQHF.

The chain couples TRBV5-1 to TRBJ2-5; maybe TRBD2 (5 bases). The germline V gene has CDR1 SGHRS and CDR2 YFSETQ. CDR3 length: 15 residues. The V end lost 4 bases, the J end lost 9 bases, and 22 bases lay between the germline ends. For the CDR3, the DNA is TGCGCCAGCAGCCGCGAGGGTTCCGGGATGAAGGCCCAGTACTTC. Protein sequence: CASSREGSGMKAQYF.

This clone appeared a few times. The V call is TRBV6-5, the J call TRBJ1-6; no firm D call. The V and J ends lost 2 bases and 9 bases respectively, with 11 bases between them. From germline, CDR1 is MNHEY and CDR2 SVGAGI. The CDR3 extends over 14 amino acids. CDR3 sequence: CASSYGVGSSPLHF. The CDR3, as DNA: TGTGCCAGCAGTTACGGGGTCGGGAGTTCACCCCTCCACTTT.

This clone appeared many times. The CDR3: CASSRWGSTLNGEQYF. DNA for the CDR3: TGTGCCAGCAGCCGATGGGGGTCCACTCTAAATGGGGAGCAGTACTTC. This chain joins TRBV5-6 and TRBJ2-7; the D call may be TRBD1 or TRBD2 (5 bases each). The CDR3 is 16 amino acids. V was shortened by 4 bases and J by 7 bases, with 24 bases between the two germline ends. Germline CDR1 SGHDT, CDR2 YYEEEE.

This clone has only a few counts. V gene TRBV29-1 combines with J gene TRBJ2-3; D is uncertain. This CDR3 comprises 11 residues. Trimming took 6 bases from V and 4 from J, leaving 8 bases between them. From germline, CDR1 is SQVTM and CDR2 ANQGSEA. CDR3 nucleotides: TGCAGCGTGACTTCGTCAGATACGCAGTATTTT. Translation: CSVTSSDTQYF.

The CDR3 region has the DNA TGTGCCAGCAGCCTGACAGGGGTCAAAAACATTCAGTACTTC. The encoded protein is CASSLTGVKNIQYF. The chain is built from TRBV5-4 and TRBJ2-4; TRBD1 matches at 8 bases. Germline assignment: CDR1 SGHNT and CDR2 YYREEE (reference sequence). J gave up 3 bases and V 4 bases, and 3 bases lay outside the gene matches. This CDR3 is built from 14 residues.

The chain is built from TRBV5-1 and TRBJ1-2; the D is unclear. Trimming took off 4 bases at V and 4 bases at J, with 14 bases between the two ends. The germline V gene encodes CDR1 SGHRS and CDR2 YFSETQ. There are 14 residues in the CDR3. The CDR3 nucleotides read TGCGCCAGCAGCCCCGACCTTCTGGGCTATGGCTACACCTTC. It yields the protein CASSPDLLGYGYTF.

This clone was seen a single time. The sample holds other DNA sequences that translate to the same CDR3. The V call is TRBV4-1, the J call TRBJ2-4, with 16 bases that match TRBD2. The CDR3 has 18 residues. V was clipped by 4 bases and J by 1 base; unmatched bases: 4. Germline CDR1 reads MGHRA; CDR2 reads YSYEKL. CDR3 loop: CASSPGLAGGLAKNIQYF. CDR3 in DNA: TGCGCCAGCAGCCCGGGACTAGCGGGGGGGCTTGCCAAAAACATTCAGTACTTC.

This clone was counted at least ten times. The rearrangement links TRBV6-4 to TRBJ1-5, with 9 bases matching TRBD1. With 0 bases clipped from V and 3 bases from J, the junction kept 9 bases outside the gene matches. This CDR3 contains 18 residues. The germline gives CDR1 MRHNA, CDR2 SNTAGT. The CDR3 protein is CASSDSGGDRAFNQPQHF. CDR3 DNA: TGTGCCAGCAGTGACTCCGGGGGGGACAGGGCCTTCAATCAGCCCCAGCATTTT.

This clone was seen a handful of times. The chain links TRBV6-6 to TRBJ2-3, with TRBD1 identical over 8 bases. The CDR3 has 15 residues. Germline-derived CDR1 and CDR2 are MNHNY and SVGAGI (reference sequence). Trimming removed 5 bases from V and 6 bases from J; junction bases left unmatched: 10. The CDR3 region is CASSNDRGGWDTQYF. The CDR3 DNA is TGTGCCAGCAGTAACGACAGGGGAGGATGGGATACGCAGTATTTT.

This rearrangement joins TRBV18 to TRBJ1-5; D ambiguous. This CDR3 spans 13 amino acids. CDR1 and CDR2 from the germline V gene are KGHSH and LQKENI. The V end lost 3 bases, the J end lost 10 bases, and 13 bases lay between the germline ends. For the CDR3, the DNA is TGTGCCAGCTCACCGGTAGCATTAGGCCCCCAGCATTTT. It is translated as CASSPVALGPQHF.

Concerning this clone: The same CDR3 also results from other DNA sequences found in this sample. This CDR3 reads CASSLVGTEAFF. The DNA of the CDR3 is TGCGCCAGCAGCTTGGTTGGGACTGAAGCTTTCTTT. This chain joins TRBV5-1 and TRBJ1-1; unclear D gene. Germline V gene sequence: CDR1 SGHRS, CDR2 YFSETQ. The CDR3 has 12 amino acids. Trimming stripped 0 bases from V and 5 bases from J, with 5 bases between.

The CDR3 bases are TGTGCCTGGAGCCCGGGGGGGAAGCCCCAGCATTTT. It is translated as CAWSPGGKPQHF. This chain joins TRBV30 and TRBJ1-5; the D gene is possibly TRBD1 (5 bases). The CDR3 covers 12 residues. V was shortened by 3 bases and J by 8 bases, with 11 bases between the two germline ends. Germline V gene lookup returns CDR1 GTSNPN and CDR2 SVGIG (reference sequence). The entire variable domain, with the rest obtained from reference TRBV30 and TRBJ1-5, is as follows: SQTIHQWPATLVQPVGSPLSLECTVEGTSNPNLYWYRQAAGRGLQLLFYSVGIGQISSEVPQNLSASRPQDRQFILSSKKLLLSDSGFYLCAWSPGGKPQHFGDGTRLSIL.

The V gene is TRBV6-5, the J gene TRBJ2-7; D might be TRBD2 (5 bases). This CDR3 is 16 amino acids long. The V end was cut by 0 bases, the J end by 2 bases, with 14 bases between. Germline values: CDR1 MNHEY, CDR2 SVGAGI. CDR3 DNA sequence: TGTGCCAGCAGTTACTCTGGTAGCGCCAGCCCCTACGAGCAGTACTTC. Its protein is CASSYSGSASPYEQYF.

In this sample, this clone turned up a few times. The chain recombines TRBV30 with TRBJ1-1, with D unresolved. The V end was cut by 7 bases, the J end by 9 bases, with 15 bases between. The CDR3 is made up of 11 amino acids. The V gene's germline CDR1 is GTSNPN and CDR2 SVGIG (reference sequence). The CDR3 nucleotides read TGTGCCTACCTAACCCCGTACAAAGCTTTCTTT. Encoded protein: CAYLTPYKAFF.

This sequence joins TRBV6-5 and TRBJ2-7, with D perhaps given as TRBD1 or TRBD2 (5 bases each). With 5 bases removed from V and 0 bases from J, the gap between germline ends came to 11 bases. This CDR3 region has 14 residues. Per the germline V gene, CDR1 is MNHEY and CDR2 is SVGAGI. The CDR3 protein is CASSRAGASYEQYF. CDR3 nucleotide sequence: TGTGCCAGCAGTCGAGCCGGGGCCTCCTACGAGCAGTACTTC.

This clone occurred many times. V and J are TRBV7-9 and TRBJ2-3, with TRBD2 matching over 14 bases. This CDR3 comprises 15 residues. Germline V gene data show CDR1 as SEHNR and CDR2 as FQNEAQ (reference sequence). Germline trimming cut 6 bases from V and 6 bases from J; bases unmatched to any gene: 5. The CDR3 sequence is CASSRTSGGPDTQYF. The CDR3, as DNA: TGTGCCAGCAGTCGGACTAGCGGGGGGCCCGATACGCAGTATTTT.

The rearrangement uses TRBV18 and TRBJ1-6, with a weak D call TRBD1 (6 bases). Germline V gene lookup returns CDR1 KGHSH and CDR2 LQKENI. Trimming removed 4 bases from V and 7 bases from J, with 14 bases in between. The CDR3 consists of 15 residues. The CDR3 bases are TGTGCCAGCTCACGCGACAATCAGGGGAATTCACCCCTCCACTTT. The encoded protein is CASSRDNQGNSPLHF.

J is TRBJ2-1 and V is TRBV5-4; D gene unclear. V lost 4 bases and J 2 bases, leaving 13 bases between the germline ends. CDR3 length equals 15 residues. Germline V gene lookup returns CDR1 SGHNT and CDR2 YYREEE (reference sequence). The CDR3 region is CASSQEYEPYNEQFF. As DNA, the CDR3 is TGTGCCAGCAGCCAAGAGTATGAGCCCTACAATGAGCAGTTCTTC.